This T cell receptor (beta chain) comes out of a study of T-cell memory formation after mild COVID-19. Points from the study as a whole: What remained unconfirmed was the SARS-CoV-2 specificity of second-wave clones peaking on day 37. CD4+ contracting clones were mainly CM and EM; CD8+ ones, EMRA.

The CDR3 extends over 15 amino acids. From germline, CDR1 is LGHNA and CDR2 YSLEER. Trimming stripped 0 bases from V and 2 bases from J, with 8 bases between. TCRdb reanalysed the 5' RACE reads using MiXCR and keeps one entry per CDR3 protein. The repertoire holds about 84,000 distinct CDR3 sequences, with around 14% as singletons. A few counts support this clonotype. Its target is unknown. The material sequenced was PBMCs or a T cell subset sorted from them (not recorded which). The chain couples TRBV4-3 to TRBJ2-1; D is undetermined. The sequence was obtained from an adult woman who had mild COVID-19 (a few samples of this study predate the infection). Cell type and time point are not known. CDR3 amino acids: CASSQEARPYNEQFF. CDR3 bases: TGCGCCAGCAGCCAAGAAGCTAGACCCTACAATGAGCAGTTCTTC.